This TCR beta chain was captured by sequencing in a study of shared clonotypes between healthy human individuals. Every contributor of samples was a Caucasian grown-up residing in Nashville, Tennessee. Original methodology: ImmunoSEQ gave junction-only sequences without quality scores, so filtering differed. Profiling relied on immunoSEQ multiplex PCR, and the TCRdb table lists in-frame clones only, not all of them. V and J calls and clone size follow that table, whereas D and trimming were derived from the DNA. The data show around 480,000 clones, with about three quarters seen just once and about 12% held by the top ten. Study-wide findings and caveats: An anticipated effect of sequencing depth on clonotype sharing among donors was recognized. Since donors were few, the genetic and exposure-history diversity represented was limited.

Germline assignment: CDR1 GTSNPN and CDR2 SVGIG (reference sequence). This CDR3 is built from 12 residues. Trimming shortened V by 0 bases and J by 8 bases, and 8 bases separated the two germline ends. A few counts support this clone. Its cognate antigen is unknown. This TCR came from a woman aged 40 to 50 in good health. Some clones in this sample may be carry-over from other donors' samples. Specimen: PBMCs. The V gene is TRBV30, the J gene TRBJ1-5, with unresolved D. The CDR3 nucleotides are TGTGCCTGGAGTGTAGGCCTCAAGCCCCAGCATTTT. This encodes CAWSVGLKPQHF.